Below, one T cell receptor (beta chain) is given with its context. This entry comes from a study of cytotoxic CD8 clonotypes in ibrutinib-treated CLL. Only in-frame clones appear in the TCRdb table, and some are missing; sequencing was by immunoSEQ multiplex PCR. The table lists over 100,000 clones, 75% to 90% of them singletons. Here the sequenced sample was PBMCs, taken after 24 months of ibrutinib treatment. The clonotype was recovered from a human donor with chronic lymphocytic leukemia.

The CDR3 region has the DNA TGTGCTAGTGGTTTGGTACGGCTCCTGAACACTGAAGCTTTCTTT. This sequence encodes CASGLVRLLNTEAFF. The chain couples TRBV12-5 to TRBJ1-1, with D hard to call. The CDR3 is 15 residues long. V was cut by 0 bases and J by 0 bases, with 8 bases left in between. Per the germline V gene, CDR1 is LGHNT and CDR2 is FRNRAP.